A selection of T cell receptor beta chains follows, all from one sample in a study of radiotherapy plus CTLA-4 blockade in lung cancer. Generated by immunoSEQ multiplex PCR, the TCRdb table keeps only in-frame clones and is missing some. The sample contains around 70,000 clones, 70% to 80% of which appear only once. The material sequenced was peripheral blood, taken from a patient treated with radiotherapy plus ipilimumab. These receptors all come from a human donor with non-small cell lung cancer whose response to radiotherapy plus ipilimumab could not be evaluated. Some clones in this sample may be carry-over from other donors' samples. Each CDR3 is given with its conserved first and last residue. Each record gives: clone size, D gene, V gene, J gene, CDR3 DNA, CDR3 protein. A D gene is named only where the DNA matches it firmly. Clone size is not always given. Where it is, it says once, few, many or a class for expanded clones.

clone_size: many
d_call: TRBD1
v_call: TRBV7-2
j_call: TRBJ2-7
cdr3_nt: TGTGCCAGCAGAGGACAGGTCGAGCAGTACTTC
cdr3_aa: CASRGQVEQYF

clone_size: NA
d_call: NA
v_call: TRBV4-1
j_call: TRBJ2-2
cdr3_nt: TGCGCCAGCAGCCCCCAGGGGGCGGGGGTTGGCGGGGAGCTGTTTTTT
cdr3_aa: CASSPQGAGVGGELFF

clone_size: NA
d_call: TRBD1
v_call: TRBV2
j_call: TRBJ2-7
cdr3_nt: TGTGCCACCGAAGGACAGGGGTCTCCCTACGAGCAGTACTTC
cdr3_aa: CATEGQGSPYEQYF

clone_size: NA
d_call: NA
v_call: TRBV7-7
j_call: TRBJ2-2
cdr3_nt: TGTGCTAGCAGCTTAGCTGGGGGCGCTTCCGGGGAGCTGTTTTTT
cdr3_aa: CASSLAGGASGELFF

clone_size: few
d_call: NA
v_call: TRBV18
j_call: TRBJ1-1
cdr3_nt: TGTGCCAGCGACGGGGGGAACACTGAAGCTTTCTTT
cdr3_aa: CASDGGNTEAFF

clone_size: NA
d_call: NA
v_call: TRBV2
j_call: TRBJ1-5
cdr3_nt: TGTGCCAGCAGCCCGGGGTTAAGCAATCAGCCCCAGCATTTT
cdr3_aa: CASSPGLSNQPQHF

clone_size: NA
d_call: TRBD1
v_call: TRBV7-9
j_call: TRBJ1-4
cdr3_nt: TGTGCCAGCAGCTTAGGAAGGGGGCAGTATAATGAAAAACTGTTTTTT
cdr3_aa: CASSLGRGQYNEKLFF

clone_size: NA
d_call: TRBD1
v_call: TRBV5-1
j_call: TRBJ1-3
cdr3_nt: TGCGCCAGCGGACAGGGGGCCTCTGGAAACACCATATATTTT
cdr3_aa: CASGQGASGNTIYF

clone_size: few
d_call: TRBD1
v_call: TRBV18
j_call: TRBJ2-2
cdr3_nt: TGTGCCAGCTCGAACTTCCGGGACAGGAACACCGGGGAGCTGTTTTTT
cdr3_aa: CASSNFRDRNTGELFF

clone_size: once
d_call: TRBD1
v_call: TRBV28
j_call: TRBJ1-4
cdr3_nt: TGTGCCAGCAGTGGACAGGGGGCGCCTGATAATGAAAAACTGTTTTTT
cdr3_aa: CASSGQGAPDNEKLFF

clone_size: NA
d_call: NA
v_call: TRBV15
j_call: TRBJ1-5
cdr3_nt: TGTGCCACCAGCAGAGGGCCCGATAGCAATCAGCCCCAGCATTTT
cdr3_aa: CATSRGPDSNQPQHF

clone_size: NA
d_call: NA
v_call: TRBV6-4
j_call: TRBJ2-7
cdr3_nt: TGTGCCAGAACGTTCAGGGAAGCCGAGCAGTACTTC
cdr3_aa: CARTFREAEQYF

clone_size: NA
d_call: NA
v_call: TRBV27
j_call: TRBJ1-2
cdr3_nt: TGTGCCAGCAGTCCCCGATGGGGGGCTAACTATGGCTACACCTTC
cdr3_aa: CASSPRWGANYGYTF

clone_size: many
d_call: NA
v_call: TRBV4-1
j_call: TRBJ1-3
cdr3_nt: TGCGCCAGCAGCCAAGAAGTCGACAGCTACTCTGGAAACACCATATATTTT
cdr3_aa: CASSQEVDSYSGNTIYF

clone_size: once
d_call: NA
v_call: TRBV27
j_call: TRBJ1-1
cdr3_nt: TGTGCCAGCAGTTCATGGACAGTAGACACTGAAGCTTTCTTT
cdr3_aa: CASSSWTVDTEAFF

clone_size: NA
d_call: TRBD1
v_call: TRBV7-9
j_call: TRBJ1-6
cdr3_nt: TGTGCCAGCAGCTTAGCAGGGTCCACCGGGACAGGGGCATCACCCCTCCACTTT
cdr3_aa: CASSLAGSTGTGASPLHF

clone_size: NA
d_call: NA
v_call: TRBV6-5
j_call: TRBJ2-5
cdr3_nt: TGTGCCAGCAGTTACTCGGGACATTCACAAGAGACCCAGTACTTC
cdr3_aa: CASSYSGHSQETQYF

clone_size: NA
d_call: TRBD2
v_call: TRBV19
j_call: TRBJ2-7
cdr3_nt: TGTGCCAGTAGCCCAGCGGGGCGGTTCGAGCAGTACTTC
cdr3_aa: CASSPAGRFEQYF

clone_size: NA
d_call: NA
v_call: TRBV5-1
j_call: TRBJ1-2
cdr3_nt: TGCGCCAGCAGCTTGGCCGGAGCAGGGGCTCTGGGCTACACCTTC
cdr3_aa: CASSLAGAGALGYTF

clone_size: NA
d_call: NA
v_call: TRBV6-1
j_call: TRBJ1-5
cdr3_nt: TGTGCCAGCACTGTTGGACTGAACAATCAGCCCCAGCATTTT
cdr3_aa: CASTVGLNNQPQHF

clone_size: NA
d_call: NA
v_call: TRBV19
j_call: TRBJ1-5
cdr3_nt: TGTGCCAGTAGCACTCACGGGGGCAATCAGCCCCAGCATTTT
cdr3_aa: CASSTHGGNQPQHF

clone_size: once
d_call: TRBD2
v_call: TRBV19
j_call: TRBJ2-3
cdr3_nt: TGTGCCAGTAGCCCGCGGACTAGCGGGGGAGATACGCAGTATTTT
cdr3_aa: CASSPRTSGGDTQYF

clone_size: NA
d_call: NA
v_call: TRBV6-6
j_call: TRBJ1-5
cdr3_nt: TGTGCCAGCAGTTACTCGGGTCGGGATCAGCCCCAGCATTTT
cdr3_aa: CASSYSGRDQPQHF

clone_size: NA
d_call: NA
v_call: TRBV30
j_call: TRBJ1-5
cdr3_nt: TGTGCCTGGAGTTCAAATAGCAATCAGCCCCAGCATTTT
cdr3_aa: CAWSSNSNQPQHF

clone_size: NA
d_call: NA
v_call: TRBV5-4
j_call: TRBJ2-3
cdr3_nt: TGTGCCAGCAGCTTTGCGGCAGGGGGGACAGATACGCAGTATTTT
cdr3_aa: CASSFAAGGTDTQYF

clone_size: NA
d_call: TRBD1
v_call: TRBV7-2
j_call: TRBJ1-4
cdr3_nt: TGTGCCAGCAGCAGGGACAGACCAACTAATGAAAAACTGTTTTTT
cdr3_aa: CASSRDRPTNEKLFF

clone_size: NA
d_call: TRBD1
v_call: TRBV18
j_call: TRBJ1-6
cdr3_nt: TGTGCCAGCTCATCGGACAGGGCTTATTCACCCCTCCACTTT
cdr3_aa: CASSSDRAYSPLHF

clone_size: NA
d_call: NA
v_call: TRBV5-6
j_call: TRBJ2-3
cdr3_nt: TGTGCCAGCAGCTTGGCGGCAGGGATGGACACAGATACGCAGTATTTT
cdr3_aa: CASSLAAGMDTDTQYF

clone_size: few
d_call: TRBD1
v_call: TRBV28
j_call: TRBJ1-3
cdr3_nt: TGTGCCAGCAGTGATACAGGGGGTTCTGGAAACACCATATATTTT
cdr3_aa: CASSDTGGSGNTIYF

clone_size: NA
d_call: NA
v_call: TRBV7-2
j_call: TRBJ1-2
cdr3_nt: TGTGCCAGCATCCCCTGGGGCGACTATGGCTACACCTTC
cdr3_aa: CASIPWGDYGYTF

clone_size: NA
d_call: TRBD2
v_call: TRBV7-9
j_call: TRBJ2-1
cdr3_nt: TGTGCCAGCAGCCGTGCTAGCGGGGGATTCAATGAGCAGTTCTTC
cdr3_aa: CASSRASGGFNEQFF

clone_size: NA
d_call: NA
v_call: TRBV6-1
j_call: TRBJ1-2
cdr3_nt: TGTGCCAGCAGTGAAGGTACAGGACAAAACTATGGCTACACCTTC
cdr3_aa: CASSEGTGQNYGYTF

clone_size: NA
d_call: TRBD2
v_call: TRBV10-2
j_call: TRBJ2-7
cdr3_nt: TGCGCCAGCAGTGAGTCTGGCGGGGGTGGGGAGCAGTACTTC
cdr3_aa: CASSESGGGGEQYF

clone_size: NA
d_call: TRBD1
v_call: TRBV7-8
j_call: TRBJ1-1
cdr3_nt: TGTGCCAGCAGCTTACAGGGGGTTAACACTGAAGCTTTCTTT
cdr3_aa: CASSLQGVNTEAFF